The rows below give T cell receptor beta chains drawn from one sample of a study of response to subunit inactivated influenza vaccine. TCRdb re-derived calls from the RT-PCR reads in MiXCR, one entry per CDR3 protein. The sample yields just under 250,000 distinct CDR3 sequences, approximately 12% seen once. Sample: non-naive T cells sorted from PBMCs, taken around 15 days before vaccination. Receptors originate from a man between 45 and 60 years old who received an inactivated influenza vaccine. The CDR3 runs from the conserved cysteine through the conserved F or W. The D gene is left open where the match is weak. Clone sizes are given selectively: once, few, many, or a class where the clone is expanded.

j_call v_call d_call clone_size cdr3_aa cdr3_nt
TRBJ2-7 TRBV6-1 TRBD1 few CASSPPGTGGREQYF TGTGCCAGCAGCCCCCCCGGGACAGGGGGCCGTGAGCAGTACTTC
TRBJ2-1 TRBV11-2 . few CASSLPPHNNEQFF TGTGCCAGCAGCTTACCCCCGCATAACAATGAGCAGTTCTTC
TRBJ1-1 TRBV20-1 . many CSASREPNTEAFF TGCAGTGCTAGCCGAGAACCTAACACTGAAGCTTTCTTT
TRBJ2-7 TRBV20-1 . few CSASHRGLPISWDSYEQYF TGCAGTGCTAGCCACCGAGGACTGCCGATCTCCTGGGACTCCTACGAGCAGTACTTC
TRBJ2-5 TRBV3-1 TRBD1 few CASSQEGTGEGETQYF TGTGCCAGCAGCCAAGAAGGGACAGGGGAGGGTGAGACCCAGTACTTC
TRBJ2-7 TRBV6-1 TRBD1 . CASSPDRSYEQYF TGTGCCAGCAGCCCGGACAGGTCCTACGAGCAGTACTTC
TRBJ1-1 TRBV9 TRBD1 . CASSVLGQGAKNTEAFF TGTGCCAGCAGCGTACTCGGACAGGGGGCCAAGAACACTGAAGCTTTCTTT
TRBJ1-2 TRBV10-3 . . CAISPDGDYGYTF TGTGCCATCAGTCCCGACGGAGACTATGGCTACACCTTC
TRBJ2-7 TRBV12-3/TRBV12-4 . . CASSWDQTGRVSYEQYF TGTGCCAGCAGTTGGGACCAGACAGGGAGGGTCTCCTACGAGCAGTACTTC
TRBJ1-5 TRBV12-3/TRBV12-4 TRBD1 few CASSPTGARGINQPQHF TGTGCCAGCAGCCCGACAGGGGCCCGAGGCATCAATCAGCCCCAGCATTTT
TRBJ2-7 TRBV28 . few CASSFSILTASYEQYF TGTGCCAGCAGTTTCTCCATTCTGACGGCCTCCTACGAGCAGTACTTC
TRBJ2-7 TRBV6-1 . few CASSEGQATTYEQYF TGTGCCAGCAGTGAAGGGCAGGCCACCACCTACGAGCAGTACTTC
TRBJ2-1 TRBV11-2 . . CASSHEGYWGASYNEQFF TGTGCCAGCAGCCATGAAGGTTATTGGGGAGCCTCCTACAATGAGCAGTTCTTC
TRBJ1-2 TRBV6-5 TRBD1 few CASSVSTGGDGYTF TGTGCCAGCAGTGTCTCGACAGGGGGAGATGGCTACACCTTC
TRBJ2-7 TRBV5-5 TRBD2 few CASSWEVSGIIYEQYF TGTGCCAGCAGCTGGGAAGTGAGCGGGATCATCTACGAGCAGTACTTC
TRBJ2-4 TRBV6-5 TRBD1 . CASSYSPPGTGSNIQYF TGTGCCAGCAGTTACTCTCCCCCCGGGACAGGGTCAAACATTCAGTACTTC
TRBJ2-4 TRBV25-1 . . CASSDGVKGKNIQYF TGTGCCAGCAGTGACGGGGTGAAAGGCAAAAACATTCAGTACTTC
TRBJ2-7 TRBV20-1 TRBD2 . CSGRTSGSSHEQYF TGCAGTGGCCGAACTAGCGGGAGTTCCCACGAGCAGTACTTC
TRBJ2-2 TRBV18 . . CASSPQTSNTGELFF TGTGCCAGCTCACCACAGACAAGTAACACCGGGGAGCTGTTTTTT
TRBJ2-2 TRBV5-1 TRBD1 few CASSLDTGGSGELFF TGCGCCAGCAGCTTGGACACAGGGGGTTCCGGGGAGCTGTTTTTT
TRBJ1-6 TRBV6-2/TRBV6-3 . few CASRGTGGRGNSPLHF TGTGCCAGCAGGGGGACCGGCGGCAGGGGCAATTCACCCCTCCACTTT
TRBJ1-2 TRBV20-1 . many CSARDLAAYGYTF TGCAGTGCTAGAGATTTGGCAGCCTATGGCTACACCTTC
TRBJ2-3 TRBV18 . . CASSLNSGWTDTQYF TGTGCCAGCTCACTCAATTCGGGTTGGACTGATACGCAGTATTTT
TRBJ2-1 TRBV4-2 . many CASSQGSGSDEQFF TGTGCCAGCAGCCAAGGCTCAGGGTCCGATGAGCAGTTCTTC
TRBJ2-2 TRBV7-9 . . CASSRSGELFF TGTGCCAGCAGCCGTTCCGGGGAGCTGTTTTTT
TRBJ2-2 TRBV12-3/TRBV12-4 . . CASSQTGNTGELFF TGTGCCAGCAGTCAAACAGGGAACACCGGGGAGCTGTTTTTT
TRBJ2-2 TRBV28 TRBD2 many CASSPPRTSGTFVGWSGELFF TGTGCCAGCAGCCCCCCCCGGACTAGCGGGACTTTTGTGGGTTGGTCCGGGGAGCTGTTTTTT
TRBJ2-7 TRBV4-1 . . CASSQGGQDEQYF TGCGCCAGCAGCCAAGGAGGGCAGGACGAGCAGTACTTC
TRBJ2-7 TRBV18 TRBD1 . CASSPRGTGTGRNEQYF TGTGCCAGCTCACCAAGAGGAACCGGGACAGGGCGTAACGAGCAGTACTTC
TRBJ2-1 TRBV5-4 TRBD2 many CASSPGTSGANEQFF TGTGCCAGCAGTCCCGGGACTAGCGGTGCCAATGAGCAGTTCTTC
TRBJ1-6 TRBV12-3/TRBV12-4 TRBD1 few CASRQGQGGSPLHF TGTGCCAGCAGACAGGGACAGGGAGGTTCACCCCTCCACTTT
TRBJ2-5 TRBV16 . many CASSPLRGAQETQYF TGTGCCAGCAGCCCCTTGAGGGGGGCACAAGAGACCCAGTACTTC
TRBJ2-1 TRBV3-1 . few CASSRVAEGINNEQFF TGTGCCAGCAGCCGAGTAGCGGAGGGGATTAACAATGAGCAGTTCTTC
TRBJ2-1 TRBV5-6 TRBD2 many CASSTGTSGYNEQFF TGTGCCAGCAGCACCGGGACTAGCGGATACAATGAGCAGTTCTTC
TRBJ1-3 TRBV5-1 . many CASSLADRTGNTIYF TGCGCCAGCAGCTTGGCCGACAGGACTGGAAACACCATATATTTT
TRBJ1-1 TRBV7-9 . many CASSLDFSGAFF TGTGCCAGCAGCTTAGACTTTAGTGGAGCTTTCTTT
TRBJ2-3 TRBV20-1 . . CSARDPRGADTQYF TGCAGTGCTAGGGACCCCAGAGGGGCAGATACGCAGTATTTT
TRBJ2-7 TRBV18 TRBD2 . CASSPPGLGEYEQYF TGTGCCAGCTCACCACCGGGACTAGGAGAGTACGAGCAGTACTTC
TRBJ2-3 TRBV9 TRBD2 few CASSVGGGRGTDTQYF TGTGCCAGCAGCGTAGGGGGGGGACGGGGCACAGATACGCAGTATTTT
TRBJ2-2 TRBV5-6 TRBD2 . CASSKRWGGRVSRNTGELFF TGTGCCAGCAGCAAACGGTGGGGCGGGAGGGTTTCGAGGAACACCGGGGAGCTGTTTTTT
TRBJ2-2 TRBV5-1 . . CASSLGLYTGELFF TGCGCCAGCAGCTTGGGTCTGTACACCGGGGAGCTGTTTTTT
TRBJ2-7 TRBV27 . . CASSLSTGTPYVF TGTGCCAGCAGTTTATCGACCGGGACACCCTACGTCTTC
TRBJ2-1 TRBV7-9 TRBD2 few CASSFITGTSGTGEQFF TGTGCCAGCAGCTTCATAACCGGGACTAGCGGGACGGGAGAGCAGTTCTTC
TRBJ2-7 TRBV6-2/TRBV6-3 . few CASSMTILGDEQYF TGTGCCAGCAGTATGACCATCCTCGGGGACGAGCAGTACTTC
TRBJ2-3 TRBV5-1 . few CASSFGTPPDTQYF TGCGCCAGCAGCTTCGGGACCCCCCCAGATACGCAGTATTTT
TRBJ1-2 TRBV10-3 . many CAISDAVGYTF TGTGCCATCAGCGATGCAGTTGGCTACACCTTC